This T cell receptor (beta chain) was captured in a study of OX40 agonist ivuxolimab in advanced cancers. On the study more broadly: Prior anti-PD-1, anti-PD-L1 or anti-CTLA-4 therapy did not bar entry, and about 40% had some. Points from the study as a whole: Researchers did not establish what antigens the expanded peripheral T cells target. Partial responders treated at 0.1-3.0 mg/kg exhibited clonal expansion among the lowest measured.

The repertoire was sequenced with immunoSEQ multiplex PCR; TCRdb's copy has only in-frame clones and lacks some. In the table there are more than 75,000 clones, about 88% of which are singletons. Remarks on this clone: Its antigen remains unidentified.

Trimming cost V 4 bases and J 0 bases, with 16 bases left between them. The CDR3 has 16 amino acids. CDR1 is SGHDT and CDR2 is YYEEEE in the germline V gene. V and J are TRBV5-6 and TRBJ1-2, with D possibly being TRBD1 (5 bases). Sample: CD4+ or CD8+ T cells sorted from blood, taken in a trial of the OX40 agonist ivuxolimab. The clonotype was recovered from an adult with an advanced solid tumor such as melanoma, head and neck, liver or kidney cancer. For the CDR3, the DNA is TGTGCCAGCAGCCCCGGGGGGGAACTTTCTAACTATGGCTACACCTTC. Its translation is CASSPGGELSNYGYTF.